The next 4 T cell receptor beta chains were all read from a single sample in a study of cytomegalovirus exposure and HLA in healthy donors (dated by TCRdb to the late 2010s). Library generation was performed with the immunoSEQ multiplex PCR assay. The multiplex PCR relied on a mix of 60 forward primers for TCR Vbeta segments and 13 reverse primers for TCR Jbeta segments. Here the immuneACCESS table is served through TCRdb, limited to in-frame sequences with V and J called. Missing clones are a known gap in these copies; in checked studies unresolved V genes cover under half, and the rest lacks a known reason. The sample records 95,000 or so clones, around three quarters of which are singletons. The ten most abundant clones make up approximately 15% of the sample. Sequencing was done on a sample of PBMCs. These receptors came from a woman aged 50 to 65 in good health and CMV-seropositive.

V is TRBV5-1 and J is TRBJ2-4, with 8 bases fitting TRBD1. The CDR3 length is 15 residues. The ends lost 4 bases at V and 6 bases at J; junction bases unmatched: 9. Germline loops: CDR1 SGHRS, CDR2 YFSETQ. The CDR3 loop is CASSTLTGDINIQYF. The CDR3 nucleotides are TGCGCCAGCAGCACTTTGACAGGGGACATAAACATTCAGTACTTC. The variable domain in full, completed from reference TRBV5-1 and TRBJ2-4, reads KAGVTQTPRYLIKTRGQQVTLSCSPISGHRSVSWYQQTPGQGLQFLFEYFSETQRNKGNFPGRFSGRQFSNSRSEMNVSTLELGDSALYLCASSTLTGDINIQYFGAGTRLSVL.

There are a few counts of this clone. V usage is TRBV7-6 and J usage is TRBJ2-5, with a tentative D call TRBD2 (6 bases). The ends were cut back, 2 bases at V and 0 bases at J, with 19 bases in the middle. CDR3 length: 18 amino acids. Per germline, CDR1 SGHVS and CDR2 FNYEAQ. CDR3: CASSLRGRNWAYQETQYF. CDR3 DNA: TGTGCCAGCAGCTTACGTGGGAGGAATTGGGCCTACCAAGAGACCCAGTACTTC. Based on the CDR3 plus reference TRBV7-6 and TRBJ2-5, the full variable domain is GAGVSQSPRYKVTKRGQDVALRCDPISGHVSLYWYRQALGQGPEFLTYFNYEAQQDKSGLPNDRFSAERPEGSISTLTIQRTEQRDSAMYRCASSLRGRNWAYQETQYFGPGTRLLVL.

V and J are TRBV6-5 and TRBJ2-7; 9 bases are a match to TRBD2. The CDR3 runs to 16 residues. Germline-derived CDR1 and CDR2 are MNHEY and SVGAGI. J was trimmed by 3 bases and V by 0 bases; bases with no gene match: 6. CDR3 bases: TGTGCCAGCAGTTACTCTCTAGCGGGAACCGACTACGAGCAGTACTTC. It translates to CASSYSLAGTDYEQYF.

The CDR3 reads CASSSAEGTGELFF. The CDR3 DNA follows: TGTGCCAGCAGTTCAGCCGAGGGCACCGGGGAGCTGTTTTTT. The rearrangement uses TRBV27 and TRBJ2-2, with D possibly matching TRBD2 (5 bases). V was trimmed by 4 bases and J by 4 bases, leaving 10 bases between them. Germline loops: CDR1 MNHEY, CDR2 SMNVEV (reference sequence). This CDR3 spans 14 amino acids.